A selection of T cell receptor beta chains follows, all from one sample in a study of long-term antiretroviral therapy in people with HIV. Repertoires were generated with immunoSEQ multiplex PCR, while TCRdb's copy carries only in-frame clones and drops some. The sample shows fewer than 30,000 clones, around 96% of them seen only once. The source was unsorted PBMCs, collected 5.3 years after starting antiretroviral therapy. These receptors were obtained from a man aged 30 to 39 with HIV. The CDR3 runs from the conserved cysteine through the conserved F or W.

v_call | cdr3_aa
TRBV18 | CASSPRDRGLNEQYF
TRBV6-1 | CASSELVATQETQYF
TRBV7-9 | CASQGQREAAYEQYF
TRBV27 | CASSQAGRGMTEAFF
TRBV6-5 | CATGGALAGNEQFF
TRBV7-9 | CASSLGPGNEQFF
TRBV7-3 | CASSQGPNTEAFF
TRBV6-5 | CASSYKLAGGETQYF
TRBV19 | CASSIDSWLADNTGELFF
TRBV28 | CASSLARHTGELFF
TRBV18 | CASSPLDPRYGYTF
TRBV7-6 | CASSWDSAPYNEQFF
TRBV13 | CASSFASRTDTQYF
TRBV6-6 | CASSSGQGIQETQYF
TRBV4-1 | CASSQAAPGGGTGELFF
TRBV5-1 | CASSLEQDILSYNSPLHF
TRBV11-3 | CASSPGNQETQYF
TRBV9 | CASSVDGLAGGGVTQYF
TRBV5-1 | CASSLATGGSYEQYF
TRBV6-5 | CASSLGGWSEKLFF
TRBV5-1 | CASSLTGPRGYTF
TRBV15 | CATSTRDTHNSPLHF
TRBV27 | CASSSWTPSTDTQYF
TRBV11-1 | CASSSFTGTGEDGYTF
TRBV30 | CAWSGDYGYTF
TRBV5-1 | CASSLGRNGENGYTF
TRBV19 | CASSRLGYNEQFF
TRBV5-5 | CASSSNRGGREQYF
TRBV10-3 | CAIRAPSYNEQFF
TRBV27 | CASSWGGSSNQPQHF
TRBV5-1 | CASSGSPAGGSNEKLFF
TRBV4-2 | CASSRGGGEQPQHF
TRBV28 | CASSRRPRPSEQYF
TRBV5-1 | CASRFWTSEETQYF
TRBV10-1 | CASSESSYNEQFF
TRBV7-8 | CASSFTTGVNYGYTF
TRBV6-1 | CATYPGTGVIEQYF
TRBV7-3 | CASSLWGGYGYTF
TRBV29-1 | CSVPRGSMDTQYF
TRBV13 | CASSLGRTPEAFF
TRBV7-6 | CASSPPGNTIYF
TRBV6-1 | CASRKEMPQPQHF
TRBV25-1 | CASSEGEAGELFF
TRBV6-7 | CASSYSKGTGSGNTIYF
TRBV4-1 | CASSQDWGRGNSGANVLTF
TRBV28 | CASSFRGTEKLFF
TRBV11-2 | CASSPFLGVYGYTF
TRBV2 | CASSEIIKSSYEQYF
TRBV7-2 | CASSFRKGAEETQYF
TRBV9 | CASSVGTSGSSYNEQFF
TRBV7-9 | CASSHRGENTEAFF
TRBV18 | CASSPAGNQPQHF